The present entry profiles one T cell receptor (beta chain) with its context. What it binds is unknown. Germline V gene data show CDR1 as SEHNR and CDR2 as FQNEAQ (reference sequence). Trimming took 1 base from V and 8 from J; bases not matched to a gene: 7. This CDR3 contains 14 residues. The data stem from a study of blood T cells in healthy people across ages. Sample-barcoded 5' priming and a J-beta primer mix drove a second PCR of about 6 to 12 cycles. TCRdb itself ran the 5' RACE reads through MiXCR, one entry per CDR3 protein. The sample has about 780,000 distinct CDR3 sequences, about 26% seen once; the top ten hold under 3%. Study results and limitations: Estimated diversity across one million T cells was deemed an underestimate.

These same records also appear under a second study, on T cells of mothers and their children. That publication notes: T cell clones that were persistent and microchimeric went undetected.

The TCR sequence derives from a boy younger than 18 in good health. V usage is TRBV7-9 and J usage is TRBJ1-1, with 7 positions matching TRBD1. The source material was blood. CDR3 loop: CASSLGVGGKEAFF. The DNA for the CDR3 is TGTGCCAGCAGCTTAGGGGTAGGGGGCAAGGAAGCTTTCTTT.